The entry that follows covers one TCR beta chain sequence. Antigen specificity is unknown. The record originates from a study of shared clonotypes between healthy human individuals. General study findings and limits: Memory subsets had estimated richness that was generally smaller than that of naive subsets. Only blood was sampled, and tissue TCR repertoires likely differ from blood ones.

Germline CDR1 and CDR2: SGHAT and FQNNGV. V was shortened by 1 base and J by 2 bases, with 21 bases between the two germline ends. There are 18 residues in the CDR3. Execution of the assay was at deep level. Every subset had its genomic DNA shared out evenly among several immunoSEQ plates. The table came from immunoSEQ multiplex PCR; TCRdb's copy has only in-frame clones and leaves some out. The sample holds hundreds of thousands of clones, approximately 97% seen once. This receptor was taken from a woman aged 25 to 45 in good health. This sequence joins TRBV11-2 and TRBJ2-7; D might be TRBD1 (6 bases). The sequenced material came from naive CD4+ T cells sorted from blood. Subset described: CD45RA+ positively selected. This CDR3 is CASSLVRGPLGRTYEQYF. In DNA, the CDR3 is TGTGCCAGCAGCTTAGTCAGGGGTCCCCTAGGAAGGACCTACGAGCAGTACTTC.